Listed here are 20 T cell receptor beta chains from one sample, sequenced in a study of cytomegalovirus exposure and HLA in healthy donors. The PCR employed 60 Vbeta primers together with 13 Jbeta primers. Profiling relied on immunoSEQ multiplex PCR, and the TCRdb table lists in-frame clones only, not all of them. The repertoire consists of around 200,000 clones, with approximately 83% occurring once and the leading ten covering approximately 10%. The sequenced sample was PBMCs. The source is a woman aged 50 to 60 in good health and CMV-seropositive.

This clone was observed once. V and J are TRBV7-2 and TRBJ2-7; the D gene is possibly TRBD1 (6 bases). The CDR3 sequence is 16 residues long. Germline V lookup: CDR1 SGHTA, CDR2 FQGNSA. V was pared by 5 bases and J by 3 bases, with 20 bases between. The CDR3 region is CASSLQPRTDFYEQYF. The CDR3 nucleotides read TGTGCCAGCAGCCTCCAACCTAGGACAGATTTCTACGAGCAGTACTTC.

The chain uses TRBV6-6 and TRBJ2-7; D not resolved. Trimming left V 0 bases short and J 1 base short, with 4 bases between. CDR1 and CDR2 (germline): MNHNY, SVGAGI (reference sequence). CDR3 length: 13 amino acids. The CDR3: CASSYSGSYEQYF. As DNA, the CDR3 is TGTGCCAGCAGTTACTCCGGGTCCTACGAGCAGTACTTC.

The rearrangement joins TRBV6-1 to TRBJ1-5, with a weak D call TRBD1 (5 bases). The length of the CDR3 is 16 residues. The V end lost 4 bases, the J end lost 3 bases, and 16 bases lay between the germline ends. Germline lookup yields CDR1 MNHNS and CDR2 SASEGT. The CDR3 loop is CASSAKITGDNQPQHF. The CDR3 DNA sequence: TGTGCCAGCAGTGCAAAAATAACAGGAGACAATCAGCCCCAGCATTTT.

This clone appeared a few times. This same CDR3 is encoded by further DNA sequences in the sample. The chain carries TRBV5-1 and TRBJ2-7; D possibly corresponds to TRBD1 (6 bases). The germline V gene encodes CDR1 SGHRS and CDR2 YFSETQ. V dropped 1 base and J dropped 6 bases, with 11 bases sitting between them. CDR3 length: 13 amino acids. DNA of the CDR3: TGCGCCAGCAGCTTGACAGGGCAAGGCGAGCAGTACTTC. Protein product: CASSLTGQGEQYF.

CDR3 DNA sequence: TGTGCCAGCTCACCATTCCTGGGGAGAAGCACAGATACGCAGTATTTT. Protein: CASSPFLGRSTDTQYF. The genes are TRBV18 and TRBJ2-3, with D possibly TRBD2 on 5 matching bases. The CDR3 extends over 16 amino acids. Germline CDR1 is KGHSH and CDR2 is LQKENI. Trimming cost V 2 bases and J 0 bases, with 12 bases left between them. Complete variable domain (other parts from reference TRBV18 and TRBJ2-3): NAGVMQNPRHLVRRRGQEARLRCSPMKGHSHVYWYRQLPEEGLKFMVYLQKENIIDESGMPKERFSAEFPKEGPSILRIQQVVRGDSAAYFCASSPFLGRSTDTQYFGPGTRLTVL.

V and J are TRBV9 and TRBJ2-3; 7 nucleotides align to TRBD2. This CDR3 has 14 amino acids. Germline values: CDR1 SGDLS, CDR2 YYNGEE. With V trimmed by 0 bases and J by 6 bases, 4 bases remained unmatched. Here the CDR3 DNA reads TGTGCCAGCAGCGTAGCCGGGGGAGGGGATACGCAGTATTTT. It yields the protein CASSVAGGGDTQYF.

V is TRBV6-1 and J is TRBJ1-2, with D perhaps TRBD1 (5 bases). Germline V gene data show CDR1 as MNHNS and CDR2 as SASEGT. The CDR3 contains 14 residues. With 7 bases removed from V and 4 bases from J, the gap between germline ends came to 16 bases. In nucleotides, the CDR3 is TGTGCCAGCACCGCGGACGGGGGAGGCTATGGCTACACCTTC. Translated: CASTADGGGYGYTF.

V gene TRBV7-9 combines with J gene TRBJ2-5; possibly TRBD1 for D (6 bases). The CDR3 is 15 residues long. Trimming took off 5 bases at V and 5 bases at J, with 18 bases between the two ends. Germline values: CDR1 SEHNR, CDR2 FQNEAQ (reference sequence). Here the CDR3 reads CASSLWTVARETQYF. CDR3 nucleotides: TGTGCCAGCAGCCTTTGGACAGTCGCTCGGGAGACCCAGTACTTC.

V is TRBV6-5 and J is TRBJ1-5; no reliable D call. The CDR3 has 15 amino acids. The germline V gene encodes CDR1 MNHEY and CDR2 SVGAGI. The V and J ends lost 2 bases and 7 bases respectively, with 15 bases between them. This CDR3 reads CASSYTPVGSQPQHF. The CDR3 DNA sequence: TGTGCCAGCAGTTACACCCCCGTGGGGAGCCAGCCCCAGCATTTT.

This clone was seen just once. The rearrangement links TRBV2 to TRBJ2-3; 8 bases line up with TRBD2. CDR1 and CDR2 (germline): SNHLY, FYNNEI. J was trimmed by 0 bases and V by 6 bases; bases with no gene match: 5. The CDR3 spans 15 residues. The CDR3 DNA reads as TGTGCCAGCAGGGGCGGGGGGCTTAGCACAGATACGCAGTATTTT. Translating gives CASRGGGLSTDTQYF.

This chain uses TRBV30 with TRBJ1-4; 10 nucleotides agree with TRBD1. The germline CDR1 and CDR2 sequences are GTSNPN and SVGIG (reference sequence). CDR3 length: 14 amino acids. J gave up 7 bases and V 2 bases, and 4 bases lay outside the gene matches. The CDR3 is CAWSLRDRGEKLFF. The CDR3 region has the DNA TGTGCCTGGAGTCTCCGGGACAGGGGTGAAAAACTGTTTTTT. The complete variable domain, with remaining parts taken from reference TRBV30 and TRBJ1-4, reads SQTIHQWPATLVQPVGSPLSLECTVEGTSNPNLYWYRQAAGRGLQLLFYSVGIGQISSEVPQNLSASRPQDRQFILSSKKLLLSDSGFYLCAWSLRDRGEKLFFGSGTQLSVL.

V is TRBV7-8 and J is TRBJ1-6, with D hard to call. CDR3 length: 15 residues. The V end lost 3 bases, the J end lost 0 bases, and 6 bases lay between the germline ends. CDR1 is SGHVS, CDR2 FQNEAQ, per germline. The CDR3 DNA sequence: TGTGCCAGCAGCTTCGGGAGCTCCTATAATTCACCCCTCCACTTT. Encoded protein: CASSFGSSYNSPLHF.

The chain has TRBV5-6 and TRBJ2-3, with 12 bases that match TRBD2. CDR3 length equals 17 residues. The ends lost 4 bases at V and 4 bases at J; junction bases unmatched: 10. Germline V gene data show CDR1 as SGHDT and CDR2 as YYEEEE. The CDR3 DNA reads TGTGCCAGCAGCCTGCCCAGCGCTAGCGGGGGGGCAGATACGCAGTATTTT. Residues: CASSLPSASGGADTQYF.

This sequence joins TRBV6-5 and TRBJ1-5, with 8 bases identical to TRBD1. The V gene end was trimmed by 6 bases and the J gene end by 4 bases; junction bases not matched to a gene: 5. The CDR3 covers 14 residues. Germline loops: CDR1 MNHEY, CDR2 SVGAGI. CDR3 DNA: TGTGCCAGCAGCCTCACAGGGGGAAATCAGCCCCAGCATTTT. Protein product: CASSLTGGNQPQHF.

The genes are TRBV7-9 and TRBJ1-4, with D unclear. Germline-derived CDR1 and CDR2 are SEHNR and FQNEAQ (reference sequence). V lost 4 bases and J lost 7, with 7 bases in between. The CDR3 is made up of 12 amino acids. The CDR3 nucleotides are TGTGCCAGCAGCTATAACTCTGAAAAACTGTTTTTT. Residues: CASSYNSEKLFF.

The chain links TRBV6-1 to TRBJ2-1; 7 bases map to TRBD1. V trimming: 5 bases; J trimming: 5 bases; junction bases outside the gene matches: 15. The CDR3 totals 17 residues. Germline loops: CDR1 MNHNS, CDR2 SASEGT. The CDR3 spells CASSQGFNTGTDNEQFF. The CDR3 DNA reads as TGTGCCAGCAGTCAAGGATTCAATACCGGGACAGACAATGAGCAGTTCTTC.

This chain connects TRBV6-6 to TRBJ1-1; D uncertain. This CDR3 has 13 residues. V was shortened by 0 bases and J by 7 bases, with 9 bases between the two germline ends. From germline, CDR1 is MNHNY and CDR2 SVGAGI (reference sequence). CDR3 nucleotides: TGTGCCAGCAGTTACTCGGGGAGGATTGAAGCTTTCTTT. Translation gives CASSYSGRIEAFF.

The rearrangement uses TRBV9 and TRBJ1-2; TRBD1 might be the D (5 bases). With 5 bases removed from V and 5 bases from J, the gap between germline ends came to 10 bases. The germline V gene encodes CDR1 SGDLS and CDR2 YYNGEE. CDR3 length: 12 residues. The chain's CDR3 is CASRSQGYGYTF. The CDR3 DNA reads as TGTGCCAGCAGGTCGCAGGGTTATGGCTACACCTTC.

This chain connects TRBV7-9 to TRBJ1-1; D gene ambiguous. This CDR3 contains 14 residues. In germline, CDR1 is SEHNR, CDR2 FQNEAQ (reference sequence). Between the trimmed V and J ends, which lost 8 bases and 4 bases, there was a span of 17 bases. In DNA form, the CDR3 reads TGTGCCAGCTTAGAATCTCCCCCGGGCACTGAAGCTTTCTTT. This translates into CASLESPPGTEAFF. The full variable domain, its missing parts supplied by reference TRBV7-9 and TRBJ1-1, is DTGVSQNPRHKITKRGQNVTFRCDPISEHNRLYWYRQTLGQGPEFLTYFQNEAQLEKSRLLSDRFSAERPKGSFSTLEIQRTEQGDSAMYLCASLESPPGTEAFFGQGTRLTVV.

The chain recombines TRBV11-2 with TRBJ2-1, with 13 bases fitting TRBD2. The CDR3 length is 14 residues. V lost 2 bases and J lost 13; bases outside the gene matches: 5. The V gene's germline CDR1 is SGHAT and CDR2 FQNNGV. CDR3 in DNA: TGTGCCAGCAGCTTACGACTAGCGGGGGGTCCCCAGTTCTTC. Protein: CASSLRLAGGPQFF.